Listed below are T cell receptor beta chains from one sample, sequenced in a study of blood T cell repertoires in COVID-19. Generated by immunoSEQ multiplex PCR, the TCRdb table keeps only in-frame clones and is missing some. The sample has 200,000 or so clones; 80% to 85% are singletons. The source material was peripheral blood. The receptors were sampled from a woman in her thirties who had recovered from COVID-19. The CDR3 runs from the conserved cysteine through the conserved F or W. The order of the fields is J gene, V gene, clone size, D gene, CDR3 protein, CDR3 DNA. A D gene is named only where the DNA matches it firmly. Expanded clones are given a class, and other clones once, few, many or no size at all.

TRBJ2-1	TRBV5-1	-	-	CASSLGGLSSYNEQFF	TGCGCCAGCAGCTTGGGGGGCTTGAGCTCCTACAATGAGCAGTTCTTC
TRBJ2-7	TRBV2	once	-	CASSEGGSGYEQYF	TGTGCCAGCAGTGAAGGAGGGTCGGGTTACGAGCAGTACTTC
TRBJ2-7	TRBV28	-	TRBD2	CASRVAGGEQYF	TGTGCCAGCAGGGTAGCGGGAGGTGAGCAGTACTTC
TRBJ2-7	TRBV4-1	-	TRBD2	CASSQPPAGTYEQYF	TGCGCCAGCAGCCAACCCCCAGCGGGAACCTACGAGCAGTACTTC
TRBJ2-7	TRBV6-5	-	-	CASIEESGEEQYF	TGTGCCAGCATCGAGGAGTCAGGGGAAGAGCAGTACTTC
TRBJ2-7	TRBV5-6	-	TRBD1	CASSQGVSNEQYF	TGTGCCAGCAGTCAGGGGGTCAGCAACGAGCAGTACTTC
TRBJ2-7	TRBV5-1	-	-	CASSLYYEQYF	TGCGCCAGCAGCTTGTACTACGAGCAGTACTTC
TRBJ1-1	TRBV7-8	-	-	CASSSTGIVGTEAFF	TGTGCCAGCAGCTCAACCGGGATCGTGGGAACTGAAGCTTTCTTT
TRBJ2-1	TRBV6-5	-	-	CASSSPLSYNEQFF	TGTGCCAGCAGCTCCCCCCTCTCCTACAATGAGCAGTTCTTC
TRBJ2-7	TRBV2	-	TRBD1	CASSLQSRQGGDEQYF	TGTGCCAGCAGTCTACAGTCCAGACAGGGGGGCGACGAGCAGTACTTC
TRBJ2-7	TRBV9	-	-	CASSPGGYEQYF	TGTGCCAGCAGCCCAGGAGGGTACGAGCAGTACTTC
TRBJ1-1	TRBV7-8	-	TRBD1	CASSTGQGAGAFF	TGTGCCAGCAGCACTGGACAGGGGGCCGGGGCTTTCTTT
TRBJ2-1	TRBV12-3/TRBV12-4	-	-	CASSIRQKQFF	TGTGCCAGCAGTATAAGACAGAAGCAGTTCTTC
TRBJ1-5	TRBV18	-	-	CASSVGEGRIGQPQHF	TGTGCCAGCTCAGTAGGTGAGGGGAGGATTGGTCAGCCCCAGCATTTT
TRBJ1-6	TRBV28	-	-	CASSSYDAGRWNSPLHF	TGTGCCAGCAGTTCATACGACGCAGGTCGATGGAATTCACCCCTCCACTTT
TRBJ2-4	TRBV6-5	-	-	CASSTQVAKNIQYF	TGTGCCAGCAGTACGCAGGTTGCCAAAAACATTCAGTACTTC
TRBJ2-4	TRBV6-2/TRBV6-3	-	TRBD2	CASSYSRLAVAKNIQYF	TGTGCCAGCAGTTACTCCCGACTAGCGGTAGCCAAAAACATTCAGTACTTC
TRBJ1-5	TRBV19	-	-	CASSSNYLTYSNQPQHF	TGTGCCAGTAGTTCGAATTACCTCACCTATAGCAATCAGCCCCAGCATTTT
TRBJ2-1	TRBV24-1	-	TRBD2	CATSDFPGPSGRNTYNEQFF	TGTGCCACCAGTGATTTCCCAGGGCCTAGCGGGAGAAATACCTACAATGAGCAGTTCTTC
TRBJ1-6	TRBV5-4	few	-	CASSLYVDPTSPGYNSPLHF	TGTGCCAGCAGCTTGTACGTGGACCCTACTTCCCCGGGGTATAATTCACCCCTCCACTTT
TRBJ1-1	TRBV4-1	-	-	CASSQEARPLTEAFF	TGCGCCAGCAGCCAAGAGGCCAGGCCGTTGACTGAAGCTTTCTTT
TRBJ1-2	TRBV28	-	-	CASNVARTDYGYTF	TGTGCCAGCAACGTTGCCCGGACTGACTATGGCTACACCTTC
TRBJ1-5	TRBV30	-	TRBD1	CAWSPTGASNQPQHF	TGTGCCTGGAGCCCCACAGGGGCCAGCAATCAGCCCCAGCATTTT
TRBJ2-1	TRBV28	-	TRBD1	CAIKTGGRSYNEQFF	TGTGCCATCAAAACAGGGGGCCGCTCCTACAATGAGCAGTTCTTC